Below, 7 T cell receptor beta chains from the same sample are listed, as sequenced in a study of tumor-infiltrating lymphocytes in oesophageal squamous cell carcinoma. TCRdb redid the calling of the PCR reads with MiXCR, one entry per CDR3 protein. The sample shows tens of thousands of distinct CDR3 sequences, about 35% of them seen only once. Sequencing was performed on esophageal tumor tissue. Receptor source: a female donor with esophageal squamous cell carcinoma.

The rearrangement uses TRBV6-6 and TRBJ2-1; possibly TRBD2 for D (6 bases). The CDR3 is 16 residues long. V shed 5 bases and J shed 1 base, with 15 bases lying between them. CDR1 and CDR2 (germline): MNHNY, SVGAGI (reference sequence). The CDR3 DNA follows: TGTGCCAGCAGTGAGACCCTAGCGTTGTCCTACAATGAGCAGTTCTTC. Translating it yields CASSETLALSYNEQFF.

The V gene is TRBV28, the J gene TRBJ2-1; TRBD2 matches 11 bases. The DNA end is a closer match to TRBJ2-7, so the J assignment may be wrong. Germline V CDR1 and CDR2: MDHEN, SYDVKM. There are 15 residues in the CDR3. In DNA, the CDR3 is TGTGCCAGCAGTTTTACTAGCGGGAGCCGGAGCGAGCAGTACTTC. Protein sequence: CASSFTSGSRSEQYF.

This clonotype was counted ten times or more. The CDR3 here is CASSLVVVLYEQFF. The CDR3 DNA is TGTGCCAGCAGTTTAGTGGTAGTTTTGTATGAGCAGTTCTTC. The chain employs TRBV27 and TRBJ2-1; D unresolved. Trimming removed 2 bases at V and 8 bases at J, with 13 bases between. The CDR3 runs to 14 residues. Germline assignment: CDR1 MNHEY and CDR2 SMNVEV (reference sequence).

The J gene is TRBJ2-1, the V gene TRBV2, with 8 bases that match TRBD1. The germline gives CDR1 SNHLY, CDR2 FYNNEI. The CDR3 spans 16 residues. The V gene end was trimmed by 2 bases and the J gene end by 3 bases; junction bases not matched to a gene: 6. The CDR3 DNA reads TGTGCCAGCAGTGAAAAGGTTGGACAGGGCTACAATGAGCAGTTCTTC. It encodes CASSEKVGQGYNEQFF.

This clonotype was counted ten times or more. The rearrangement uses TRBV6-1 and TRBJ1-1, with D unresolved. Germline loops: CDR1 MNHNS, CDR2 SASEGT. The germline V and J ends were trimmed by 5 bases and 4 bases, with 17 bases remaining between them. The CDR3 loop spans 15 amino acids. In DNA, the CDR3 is TGTGCCAGCAGTCATCAATCCGCGCTCCCCACTGAAGCTTTCTTT. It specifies CASSHQSALPTEAFF.

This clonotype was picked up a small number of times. CDR3: CASSLQGTLNRGQYF. In nucleotides, the CDR3 is TGTGCCAGCAGCCTACAGGGGACACTTAACCGGGGGCAGTACTTC. The chain links TRBV7-9 to TRBJ2-3, with TRBD1 matching over 7 bases. The J call may be mistaken, given a closer DNA end match to TRBJ2-7. The CDR3 contains 15 residues. Germline lookup yields CDR1 SEHNR and CDR2 FQNEAQ (reference sequence).

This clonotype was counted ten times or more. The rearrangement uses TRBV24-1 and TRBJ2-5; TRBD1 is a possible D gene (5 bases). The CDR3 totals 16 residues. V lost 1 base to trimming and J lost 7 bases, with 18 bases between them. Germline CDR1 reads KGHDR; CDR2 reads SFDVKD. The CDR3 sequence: CATSDFGAGVPGTQYF. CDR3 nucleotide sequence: TGTGCCACCAGTGATTTTGGGGCAGGCGTCCCAGGGACCCAGTACTTC.